This T cell receptor beta chain stems from a study of control samples from healthy donors and cancer patients. V trimming: 4 bases; J trimming: 0 bases; junction bases outside the gene matches: 4. This CDR3 contains 15 residues. CDR1 is MNHNY and CDR2 is SVGAGI in the germline V gene (reference sequence). Sequencing used immunoSEQ multiplex PCR; TCRdb keeps in-frame clones, though not all of them. The sample includes about 110,000 clones, roughly 85% of them seen just once. This chain uses TRBV6-6 with TRBJ2-3; 7 positions agree with TRBD2. The sequence derives from a woman in her fifties or sixties in good health. Specimen: blood. CDR3 amino acids: CASSLRGGSTDTQYF. The CDR3 nucleotides are TGTGCCAGCAGTTTAAGGGGAGGGAGCACAGATACGCAGTATTTT.